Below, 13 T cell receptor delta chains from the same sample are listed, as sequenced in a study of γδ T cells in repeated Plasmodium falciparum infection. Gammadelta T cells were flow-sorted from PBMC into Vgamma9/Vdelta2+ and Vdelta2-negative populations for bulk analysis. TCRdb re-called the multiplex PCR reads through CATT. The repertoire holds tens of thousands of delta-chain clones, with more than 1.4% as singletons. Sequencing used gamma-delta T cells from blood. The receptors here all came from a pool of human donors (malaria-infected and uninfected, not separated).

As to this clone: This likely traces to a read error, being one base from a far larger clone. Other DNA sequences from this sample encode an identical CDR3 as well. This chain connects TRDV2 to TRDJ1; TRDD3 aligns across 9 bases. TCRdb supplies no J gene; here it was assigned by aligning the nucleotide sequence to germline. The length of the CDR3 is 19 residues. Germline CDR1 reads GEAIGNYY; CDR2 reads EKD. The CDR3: CACDTVGGYTDPGDDKLIF. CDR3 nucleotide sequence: TGCGCCTGTGACACCGTAGGGGGATACACTGACCCTGGTGACGATAAACTCATCTTT.

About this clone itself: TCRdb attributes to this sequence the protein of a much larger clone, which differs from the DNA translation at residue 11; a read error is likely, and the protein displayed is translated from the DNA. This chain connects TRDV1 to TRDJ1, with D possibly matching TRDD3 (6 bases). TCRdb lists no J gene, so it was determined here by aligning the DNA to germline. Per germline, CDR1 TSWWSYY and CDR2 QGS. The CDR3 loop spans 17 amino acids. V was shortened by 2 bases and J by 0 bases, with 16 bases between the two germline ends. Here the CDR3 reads CALGEGSVWGHTDKLIF. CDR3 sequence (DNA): TGTGCTCTTGGGGAAGGATCAGTTTGGGGGCACACCGATAAACTCATCTTT.

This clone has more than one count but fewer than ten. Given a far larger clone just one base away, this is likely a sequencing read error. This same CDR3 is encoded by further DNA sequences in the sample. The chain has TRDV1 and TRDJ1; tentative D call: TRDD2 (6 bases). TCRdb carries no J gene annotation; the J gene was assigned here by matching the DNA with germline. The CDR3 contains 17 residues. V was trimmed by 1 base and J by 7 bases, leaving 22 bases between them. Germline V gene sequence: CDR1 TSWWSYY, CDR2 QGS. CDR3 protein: CALGEPLSSWAGRKLIF. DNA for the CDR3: TGTGCTCTTGGGGAACCCTTATCTTCCTGGGCGGGACGTAAACTCATCTTT.

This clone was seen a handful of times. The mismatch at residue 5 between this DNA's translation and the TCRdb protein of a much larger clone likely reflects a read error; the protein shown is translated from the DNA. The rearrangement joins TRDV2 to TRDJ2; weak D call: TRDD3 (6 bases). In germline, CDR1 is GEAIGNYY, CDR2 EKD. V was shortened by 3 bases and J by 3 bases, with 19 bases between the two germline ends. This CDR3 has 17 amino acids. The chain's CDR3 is CACDAVLGTNLTAQLFF. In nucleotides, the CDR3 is TGTGCCTGTGACGCCGTACTGGGAACGAACCTGACAGCACAACTCTTCTTT.

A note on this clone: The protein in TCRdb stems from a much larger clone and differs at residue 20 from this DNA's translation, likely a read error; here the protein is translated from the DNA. CDR3 nucleotides: TGTGCCTTTAGGGCTTCCGTAGGGAGGAGGGGGGATACGCCGATAAGGACCGATAAACCCATCTTT. Its protein product is CAFRASVGRRGDTPIRTDKPIF. The chain recombines TRDV3 with TRDJ1; TRDD3 matches at 10 bases. CDR1 is TVYSNPD and CDR2 is GDNSRS in the germline V gene (reference sequence). This CDR3 region has 22 residues.

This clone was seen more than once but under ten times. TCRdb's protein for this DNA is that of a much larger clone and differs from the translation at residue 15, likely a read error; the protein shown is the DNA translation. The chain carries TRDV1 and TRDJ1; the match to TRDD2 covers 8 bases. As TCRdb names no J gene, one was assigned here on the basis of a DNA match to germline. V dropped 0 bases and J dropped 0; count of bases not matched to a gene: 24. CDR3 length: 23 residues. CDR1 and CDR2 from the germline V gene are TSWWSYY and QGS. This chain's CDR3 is CALGELKIFLLTPGVMYTDKLIF. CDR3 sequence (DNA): TGTGCTCTTGGGGAACTCAAAATCTTCCTACTGACCCCGGGGGTCATGTACACCGATAAACTCATCTTT.

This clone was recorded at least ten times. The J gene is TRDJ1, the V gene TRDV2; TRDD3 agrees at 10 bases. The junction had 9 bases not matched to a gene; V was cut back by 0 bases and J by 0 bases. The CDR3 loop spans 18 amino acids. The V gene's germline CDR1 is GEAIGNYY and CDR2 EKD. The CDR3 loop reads CACDTVSGGYPDTDKLIF. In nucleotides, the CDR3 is TGTGCCTGTGACACCGTTTCTGGGGGATATCCGGACACCGATAAACTCATCTTT.

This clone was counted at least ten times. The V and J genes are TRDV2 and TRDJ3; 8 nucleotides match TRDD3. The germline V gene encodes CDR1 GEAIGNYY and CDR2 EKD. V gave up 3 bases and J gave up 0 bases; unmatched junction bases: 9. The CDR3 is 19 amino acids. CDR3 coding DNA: TGTGCCTGTGACCGATTGGGGGATCGTCGCTCCTGGGACACCCGACAGATGTTTTTC. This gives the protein CACDRLGDRRSWDTRQMFF.

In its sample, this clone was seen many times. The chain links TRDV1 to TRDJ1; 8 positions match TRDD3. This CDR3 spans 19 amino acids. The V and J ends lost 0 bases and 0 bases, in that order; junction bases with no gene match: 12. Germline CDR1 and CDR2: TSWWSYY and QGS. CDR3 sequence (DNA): TGTGCTCTTGGGGAACTAATCCTCCCCTGGGGGACGTACACCGATAAACTCATCTTT. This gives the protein CALGELILPWGTYTDKLIF.

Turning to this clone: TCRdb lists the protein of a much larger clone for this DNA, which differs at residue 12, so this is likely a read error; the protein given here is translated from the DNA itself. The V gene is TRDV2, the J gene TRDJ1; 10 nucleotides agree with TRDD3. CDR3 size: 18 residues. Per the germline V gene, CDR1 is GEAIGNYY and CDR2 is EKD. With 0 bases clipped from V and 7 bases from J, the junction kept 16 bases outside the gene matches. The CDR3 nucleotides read TGTGCCTGTGACACCCTGTACACTGGGGGATCTTGCTTCGGTAAACTCATCTTT. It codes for CACDTLYTGGSCFGKLIF.

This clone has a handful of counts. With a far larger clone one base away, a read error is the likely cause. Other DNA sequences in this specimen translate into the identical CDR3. The CDR3 region is CACDTGTSGESYTDKLIF. CDR3 bases: TGTGCCTGCGACACCGGGACGTCTGGGGAATCGTACACCGATAAACTCATCTTT. This chain uses TRDV2 with TRDJ1, with D possibly being TRDD3 (6 bases). As TCRdb names no J gene, one was assigned here on the basis of a DNA match to germline. Germline CDR1 is GEAIGNYY and CDR2 is EKD. There are 18 residues in the CDR3.

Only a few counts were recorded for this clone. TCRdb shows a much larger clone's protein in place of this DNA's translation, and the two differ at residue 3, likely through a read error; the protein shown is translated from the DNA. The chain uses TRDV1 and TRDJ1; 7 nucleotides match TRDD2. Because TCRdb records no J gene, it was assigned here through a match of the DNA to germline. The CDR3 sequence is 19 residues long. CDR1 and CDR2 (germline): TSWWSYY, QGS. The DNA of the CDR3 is TGTGCTCGTGGGGAACTTCCGGCCTTCCTTTCCCCATACACCGATAAACTCATCTTT. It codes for CARGELPAFLSPYTDKLIF.

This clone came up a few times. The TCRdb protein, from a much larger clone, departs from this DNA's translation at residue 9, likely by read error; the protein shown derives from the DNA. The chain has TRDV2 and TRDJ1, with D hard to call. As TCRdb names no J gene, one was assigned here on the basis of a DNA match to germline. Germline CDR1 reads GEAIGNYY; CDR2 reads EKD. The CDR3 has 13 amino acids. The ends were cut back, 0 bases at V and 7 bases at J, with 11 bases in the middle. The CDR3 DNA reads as TGTGCCTGTGACACCGCCGAGGGCGGTAAACTCATCTTT. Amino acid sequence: CACDTAEGGKLIF.